These 17 T cell receptor beta chains came from one sample sequenced in a study of T cells in Graves' hyperthyroidism and ophthalmopathy. The investigators amplified TCR beta CDR3 regions from RNA transcripts. The HTBI set primed first-round TCR CDR3 RT-PCR. Each CDR3 protein is one row after TCRdb ran MiXCR on the multiplex PCR reads. The repertoire holds approximately 330,000 distinct CDR3 sequences, with 21% as singletons. Sequencing used blood. The receptor set was obtained from a woman in her fifties or sixties with Graves' hyperthyroidism.

This chain uses TRBV20-1 with TRBJ2-3; 8 bases fit TRBD2. CDR1 and CDR2 (germline): DFQATT, SNEGSKA (reference sequence). The junction had 6 bases not matched to a gene; V was cut back by 1 base and J by 0 bases. The CDR3 is 16 residues long. As DNA, the CDR3 is TGCAGTGCTAGAGGGCTGCGCGGGGGGAGCACAGATACGCAGTATTTT. This encodes CSARGLRGGSTDTQYF.

This sequence joins TRBV6-2 or TRBV6-3 and TRBJ2-3, with D hard to call. Trimming took 4 bases from V and 4 from J, leaving 6 bases between them. Per the germline V gene, CDR1 is MNHEY and CDR2 is SVGEGT. The CDR3 loop spans 12 amino acids. The CDR3 reads CASSSNSDTQYF. The CDR3 nucleotides read TGTGCCAGCAGTTCAAACTCAGATACGCAGTATTTT.

J is TRBJ2-2 and V is TRBV29-1; D not resolved. The CDR3 contains 11 residues. V dropped 6 bases and J dropped 6 bases, with 8 bases sitting between them. Germline-derived CDR1 and CDR2 are SQVTM and ANQGSEA. CDR3 coding DNA: TGCAGCGTAGGACGGTCCGGGGAGCTGTTTTTT. As protein: CSVGRSGELFF.

This clonotype was seen more than once but under ten times. The junction differs from germline at one of its ends, possibly a read error. The chain has TRBV10-3 and TRBJ2-7; D is undetermined. Germline V gives CDR1 ENHRY, CDR2 SYGVKD. The CDR3 runs 14 residues. This CDR3 reads CAISVDKVSREQHF. The CDR3 nucleotides are TGTGCCATCAGTGTAGACAAGGTGAGCCGCGAGCAGCACTTC.

V gene TRBV6-1 combines with J gene TRBJ1-5, with unresolved D. Germline-derived CDR1 and CDR2 are MNHNS and SASEGT. CDR3 length equals 15 residues. V was shortened by 7 bases and J by 2 bases, with 15 bases between the two germline ends. DNA for the CDR3: TGTGCCAGCAAATCCATCGGGTGGGGCAATCAGCCCCAGCATTTT. It yields the protein CASKSIGWGNQPQHF.

The chain joins TRBV12-3 or TRBV12-4 to TRBJ2-7; 7 nucleotides align to TRBD1. CDR3 length: 15 amino acids. V shed 6 bases, J shed 2 bases, and the junction held 10 bases outside the gene matches. The CDR3 is CASSKDREKTYEQYF. In nucleotides, the CDR3 is TGTGCCAGCAGCAAAGACAGGGAAAAAACCTACGAGCAGTACTTC.

This clonotype has ten or more counts. This chain joins TRBV20-1 and TRBJ2-1, with 11 bases identical to TRBD1. Germline CDR1 reads DFQATT; CDR2 reads SNEGSKA (reference sequence). This CDR3 contains 14 residues. With V trimmed by 6 bases and J by 4 bases, 5 bases remained unmatched. The CDR3 spells CSARGQGAYNEQFF. The CDR3 DNA reads as TGCAGTGCCCGAGGACAGGGGGCGTACAATGAGCAGTTCTTC.

The table lists this clonotype with many counts. CDR3 bases: TGTGCCTGGACCTCGGCGCAGGGAGGTTCACCCCTCCACTTT. Translation gives CAWTSAQGGSPLHF. The chain combines TRBV30 with TRBJ1-6; possible D gene TRBD1, 5 bases. The germline gives CDR1 GTSNPN, CDR2 SVGIG (reference sequence). The CDR3 runs to 14 residues. Trimming removed 4 bases from V and 9 bases from J, with 16 bases in between.

This clonotype was recorded at least ten times. The chain has TRBV28 and TRBJ1-1; D is uncertain. Germline CDR1 and CDR2: MDHEN and SYDVKM. This CDR3 region has 16 residues. V lost 5 bases and J lost 0, with 16 bases in between. CDR3 nucleotide sequence: TGTGCCAGCAGTCCCTTCACACACGCGGTGAACACTGAAGCTTTCTTT. Protein product: CASSPFTHAVNTEAFF.

This clonotype was recorded at least ten times. In DNA, the CDR3 is TGTGCCAGCACCCGGGGGATCTACGAGCAGTACTTC. Amino acids: CASTRGIYEQYF. This chain uses TRBV12-3 or TRBV12-4 with TRBJ2-7, with D possibly TRBD2 on 6 matching bases. The germline V and J ends were trimmed by 7 bases and 3 bases, with 10 bases remaining between them. This CDR3 spans 12 amino acids.

This clonotype was counted only a few times. The chain links TRBV27 to TRBJ2-1; 7 bases match TRBD2. Per the germline V gene, CDR1 is MNHEY and CDR2 is SMNVEV (reference sequence). The CDR3 runs to 13 residues. V lost 5 bases to trimming and J lost 10 bases; unmatched junction nucleotides: 8. As DNA, the CDR3 is TGTGCCAGCAGTGTCATCGGGAGGAACGAGCAGTTCTTC. It encodes CASSVIGRNEQFF.

This clonotype was seen more than once but under ten times. This chain joins TRBV10-2 and TRBJ2-3, with no clear D. Trimming cost V 0 bases and J 4 bases, with 14 bases left between them. There are 16 residues in the CDR3. CDR1 and CDR2 from the germline V gene are WSHSY and SAAADI. CDR3 protein: CASSESLALRADTQYF. CDR3 in DNA: TGCGCCAGCAGTGAGTCGTTAGCCTTAAGGGCAGATACGCAGTATTTT.

This clonotype was detected only a few times. The V gene is TRBV6-9, the J gene TRBJ2-2; D remains ambiguous. Trimming removed 2 bases at V and 1 base at J, with 5 bases between. This CDR3 contains 14 residues. Per germline, CDR1 MNHGY and CDR2 SVAAGI. The DNA for the CDR3 is TGTGCCAGCAGTTATCAGAAGAACACCGGGGAGCTGTTTTTT. This sequence encodes CASSYQKNTGELFF.

Ten or more counts support this clonotype. The CDR3: CASGSPSSVQPQHF. CDR3 coding DNA: TGTGCCAGTGGCTCCCCCTCATCCGTTCAGCCCCAGCATTTT. The chain combines TRBV19 with TRBJ1-5; no clear D gene. This CDR3 is 14 amino acids long. Trimming left V 8 bases short and J 6 bases short, with 17 bases between. Germline V gene data show CDR1 as LNHDA and CDR2 as SQIVND (reference sequence).

There are many counts of this clonotype. The V and J genes are TRBV2 and TRBJ2-7, with D perhaps matching TRBD2 (7 bases). The CDR3 contains 15 residues. CDR1 is SNHLY, CDR2 FYNNEI, per germline. With 3 bases removed from V and 0 bases from J, the gap between germline ends came to 12 bases. CDR3 sequence (DNA): TGTGCCAGCAGTGAGGAACGGGGGGCCTCCTACGAGCAGTACTTC. Translation: CASSEERGASYEQYF.

This clonotype was counted a few times. V usage is TRBV29-1 and J usage is TRBJ2-7; 11 nucleotides align to TRBD1. The CDR3 extends over 14 amino acids. In germline, CDR1 is SQVTM, CDR2 ANQGSEA. The V segment lost 5 bases and the J segment 7 bases; nucleotides outside the gene matches: 10. Here the CDR3 reads CSVWTGGLSGEQYF. The CDR3 nucleotides are TGCAGCGTTTGGACAGGGGGCCTCTCGGGGGAGCAGTACTTC.

V gene TRBV10-3 combines with J gene TRBJ2-7; 7 nucleotides align to TRBD1. V lost 2 bases and J lost 5; bases outside the gene matches: 6. Germline CDR1 and CDR2: ENHRY and SYGVKD. The CDR3 spans 14 residues. CDR3 in DNA: TGTGCCATCAGTGAGCAAGGGGGCTGGGACGAGCAGTACTTC. Its protein product is CAISEQGGWDEQYF.